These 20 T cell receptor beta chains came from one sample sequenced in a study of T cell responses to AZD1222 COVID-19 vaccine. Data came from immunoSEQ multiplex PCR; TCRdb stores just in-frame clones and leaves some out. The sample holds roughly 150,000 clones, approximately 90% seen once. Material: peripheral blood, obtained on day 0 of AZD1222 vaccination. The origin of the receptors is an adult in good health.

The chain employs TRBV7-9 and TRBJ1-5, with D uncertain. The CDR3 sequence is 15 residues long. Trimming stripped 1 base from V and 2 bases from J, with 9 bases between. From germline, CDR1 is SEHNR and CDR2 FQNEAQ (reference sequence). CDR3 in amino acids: CASSLGGRGNQPQHF. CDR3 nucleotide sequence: TGTGCCAGCAGCTTAGGCGGACGAGGCAATCAGCCCCAGCATTTT.

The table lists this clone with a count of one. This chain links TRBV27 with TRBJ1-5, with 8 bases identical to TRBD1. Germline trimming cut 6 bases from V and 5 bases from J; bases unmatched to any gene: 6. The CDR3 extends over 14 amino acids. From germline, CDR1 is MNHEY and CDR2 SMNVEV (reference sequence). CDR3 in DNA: TGTGCCAGCAGGACAGGGGTAGATGATCAGCCCCAGCATTTT. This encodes CASRTGVDDQPQHF.

The CDR3 sequence is CASSYPPDQLGDEQFF. CDR3 nucleotide sequence: TGTGCCAGCAGTTACCCCCCGGACCAGCTGGGGGATGAGCAGTTCTTC. The chain recombines TRBV6-2 or TRBV6-3 with TRBJ2-1, with D perhaps being TRBD1 or TRBD2 (5 bases each). Between the trimmed V and J ends, which lost 2 bases and 8 bases, there was a span of 19 bases. The CDR3 covers 16 residues. CDR1 is MNHEY and CDR2 is SVGEGT in the germline V gene.

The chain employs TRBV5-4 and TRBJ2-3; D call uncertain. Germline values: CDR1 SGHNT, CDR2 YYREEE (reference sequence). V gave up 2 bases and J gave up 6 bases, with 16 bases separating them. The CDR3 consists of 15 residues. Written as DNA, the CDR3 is TGTGCCAGCAGCTTCATGTTTGCGAAAGGGGATACGCAGTATTTT. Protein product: CASSFMFAKGDTQYF.

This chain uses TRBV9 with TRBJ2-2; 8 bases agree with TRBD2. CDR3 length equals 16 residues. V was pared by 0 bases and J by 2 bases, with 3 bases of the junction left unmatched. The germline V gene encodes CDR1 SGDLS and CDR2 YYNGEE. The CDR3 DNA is TGTGCCAGCAGCGTAGACGGGAGGGCTAACACCGGGGAGCTGTTTTTT. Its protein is CASSVDGRANTGELFF.

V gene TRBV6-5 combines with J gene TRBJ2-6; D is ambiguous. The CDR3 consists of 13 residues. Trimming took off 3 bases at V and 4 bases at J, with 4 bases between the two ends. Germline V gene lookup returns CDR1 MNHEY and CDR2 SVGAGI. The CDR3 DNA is TGTGCCAGCAGTTATGGGGGGGCCAACGTCCTGACTTTC. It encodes CASSYGGANVLTF.

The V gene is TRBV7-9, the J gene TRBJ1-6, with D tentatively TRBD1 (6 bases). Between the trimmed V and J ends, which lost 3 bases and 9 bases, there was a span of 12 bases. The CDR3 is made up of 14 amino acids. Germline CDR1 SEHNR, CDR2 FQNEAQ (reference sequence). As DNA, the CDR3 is TGTGCCAGCAGCTTTCAGGGGTTAAGTTCACCCCTCCACTTT. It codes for CASSFQGLSSPLHF.

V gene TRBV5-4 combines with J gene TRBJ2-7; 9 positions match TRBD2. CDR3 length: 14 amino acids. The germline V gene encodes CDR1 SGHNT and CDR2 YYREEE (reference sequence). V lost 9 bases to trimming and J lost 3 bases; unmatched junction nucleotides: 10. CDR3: CATHRAGGLYEQYF. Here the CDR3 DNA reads TGTGCCACCCACAGGGCGGGAGGGCTCTACGAGCAGTACTTC.

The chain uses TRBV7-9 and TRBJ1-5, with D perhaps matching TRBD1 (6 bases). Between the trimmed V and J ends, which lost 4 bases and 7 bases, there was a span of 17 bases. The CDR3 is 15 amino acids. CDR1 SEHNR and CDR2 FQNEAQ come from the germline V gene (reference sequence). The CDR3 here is CASSSEQGEGQPQHF. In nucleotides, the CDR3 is TGTGCCAGCAGCTCAGAACAGGGAGAGGGCCAGCCCCAGCATTTT.

CDR3 in amino acids: CAWMGPKGLFF. CDR3 in DNA: TGTGCCTGGATGGGACCCAAAGGCCTGTTTTTT. J is TRBJ1-4 and V is TRBV30; maybe TRBD1 (5 bases). CDR1 is GTSNPN and CDR2 is SVGIG in the germline V gene (reference sequence). The V end was cut by 4 bases, the J end by 14 bases, with 14 bases between. The CDR3 spans 11 residues.

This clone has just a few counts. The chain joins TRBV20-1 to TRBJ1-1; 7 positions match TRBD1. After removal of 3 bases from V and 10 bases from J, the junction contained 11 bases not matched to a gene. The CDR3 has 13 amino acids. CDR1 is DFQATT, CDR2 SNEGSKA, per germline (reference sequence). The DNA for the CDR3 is TGCAGTGCTAGTCTAGCAGGGGGGCTCGTAGCTTTCTTT. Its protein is CSASLAGGLVAFF.

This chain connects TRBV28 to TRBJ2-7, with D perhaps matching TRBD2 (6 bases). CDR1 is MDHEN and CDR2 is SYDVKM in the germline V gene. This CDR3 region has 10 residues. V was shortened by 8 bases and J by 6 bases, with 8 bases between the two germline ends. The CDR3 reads CASVGGEQYF. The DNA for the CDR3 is TGTGCCAGCGTGGGGGGCGAGCAGTACTTC.

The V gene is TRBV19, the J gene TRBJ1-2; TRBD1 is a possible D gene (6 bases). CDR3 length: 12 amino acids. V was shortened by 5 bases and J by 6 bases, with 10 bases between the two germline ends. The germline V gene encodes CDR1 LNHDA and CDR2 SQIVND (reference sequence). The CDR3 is CASSSSGDGYTF. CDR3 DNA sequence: TGTGCCAGTAGTTCATCAGGGGATGGCTACACCTTC.

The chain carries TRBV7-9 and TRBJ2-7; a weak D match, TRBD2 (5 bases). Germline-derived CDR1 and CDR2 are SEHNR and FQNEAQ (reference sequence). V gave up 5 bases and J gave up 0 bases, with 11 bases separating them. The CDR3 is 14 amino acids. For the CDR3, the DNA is TGTGCCAGCAGCCCTGGACTGAACTCCTACGAGCAGTACTTC. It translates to CASSPGLNSYEQYF.

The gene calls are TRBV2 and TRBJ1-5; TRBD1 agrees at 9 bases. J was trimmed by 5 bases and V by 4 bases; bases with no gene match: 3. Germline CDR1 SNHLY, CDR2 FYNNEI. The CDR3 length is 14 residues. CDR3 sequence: CASSADRGHQPQHF. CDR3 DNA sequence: TGTGCCAGCAGTGCGGACAGGGGCCATCAGCCCCAGCATTTT.

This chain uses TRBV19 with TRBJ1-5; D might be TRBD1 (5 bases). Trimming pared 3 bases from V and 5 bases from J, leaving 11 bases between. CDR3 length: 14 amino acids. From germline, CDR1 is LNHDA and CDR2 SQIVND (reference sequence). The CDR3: CASSMGQLHQPQHF. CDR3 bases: TGTGCCAGTAGTATGGGGCAGTTGCATCAGCCCCAGCATTTT.

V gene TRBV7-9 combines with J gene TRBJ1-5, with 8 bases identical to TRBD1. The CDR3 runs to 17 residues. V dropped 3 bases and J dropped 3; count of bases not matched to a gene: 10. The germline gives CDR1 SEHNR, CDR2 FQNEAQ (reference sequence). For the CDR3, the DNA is TGTGCCAGCAGCTTTGGGACTGGGACAGGCCACAATCAGCCCCAGCATTTT. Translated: CASSFGTGTGHNQPQHF.

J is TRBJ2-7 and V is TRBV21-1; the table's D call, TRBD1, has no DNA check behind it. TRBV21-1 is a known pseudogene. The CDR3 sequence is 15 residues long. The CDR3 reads CASTKHGDTSYEQYF. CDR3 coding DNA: TGTGCCAGCACCAAACACGGGGACACCTCCTACGAGCAGTACTTC.

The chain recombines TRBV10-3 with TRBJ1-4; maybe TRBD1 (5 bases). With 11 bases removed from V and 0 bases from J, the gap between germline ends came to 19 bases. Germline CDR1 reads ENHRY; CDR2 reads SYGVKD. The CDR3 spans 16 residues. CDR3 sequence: CASSQERLATNEKLFF. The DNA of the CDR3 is TGTGCCTCGTCACAGGAGCGACTTGCAACTAATGAAAAACTGTTTTTT.

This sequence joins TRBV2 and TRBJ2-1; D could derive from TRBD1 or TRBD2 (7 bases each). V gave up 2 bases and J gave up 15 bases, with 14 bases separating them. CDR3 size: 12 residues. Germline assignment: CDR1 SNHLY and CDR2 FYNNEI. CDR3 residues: CASSETRGGRFF. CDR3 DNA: TGTGCCAGCAGTGAAACCAGGGGGGGCCGGTTCTTC. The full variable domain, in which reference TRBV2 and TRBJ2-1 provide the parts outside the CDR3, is EPEVTQTPSHQVTQMGQEVILRCVPISNHLYFYWYRQILGQKVEFLVSFYNNEISEKSEIFDDQFSVERPDGSNFTLKIRSTKLEDSAMYFCASSETRGGRFFGPGTRLTVL.